The 26 T cell receptor beta chains below were found in one sample sequenced in a study of blood T cell repertoires in COVID-19 (TCRdb year 2020). Libraries were constructed by the immunoSEQ multiplex PCR assay. Held by TCRdb, this immuneACCESS table contains in-frame sequences only and omits some clones. Under half of the omission traces to an unresolved V gene where checked; the cause of the rest is unknown. The sample includes over 350,000 clones, with more than 80% observed a single time. Of the sample, over 1.1% falls within the top ten clones. The source material was peripheral blood. The receptors originated from a woman aged 25 to 39 with active or convalescent COVID-19.

V gene TRBV24-1 combines with J gene TRBJ1-3, with no clear D. Trimming removed 0 bases from V and 1 base from J, with 6 bases in between. CDR3 length: 15 residues. The germline V gene encodes CDR1 KGHDR and CDR2 SFDVKD. CDR3 sequence reads: CATSDLRGSGNTIYF. CDR3 nucleotide sequence: TGTGCCACCAGTGATTTGCGGGGATCTGGAAACACCATATATTTT.

This clone was detected only once. The chain employs TRBV19 and TRBJ2-3, with 7 bases aligning to TRBD1. V lost 9 bases, J lost 1 base, and 4 bases stayed unmatched. CDR3 length: 13 residues. CDR1 LNHDA and CDR2 SQIVND come from the germline V gene (reference sequence). The CDR3 bases are TGTGCCAGCACCGACAGGGGCACAGATACGCAGTATTTT. Encoded protein: CASTDRGTDTQYF.

J is TRBJ1-5 and V is TRBV19, with D possibly TRBD1 on 6 matching bases. The CDR3 loop spans 15 amino acids. CDR1 and CDR2 from the germline V gene are LNHDA and SQIVND (reference sequence). The V gene lost 5 bases and the J gene lost 2 bases, with 13 bases spanning the gap. CDR3 sequence (DNA): TGTGCCAGTAGTCCAACCAACAGGGGCAATCAGCCCCAGCATTTT. This gives the protein CASSPTNRGNQPQHF.

This clone was seen a handful of times. This chain connects TRBV11-2 to TRBJ1-1; D is unresolved. The CDR3 loop spans 13 amino acids. V was shortened by 1 base and J by 1 base, with 4 bases between the two germline ends. Germline V gene data show CDR1 as SGHAT and CDR2 as FQNNGV. The CDR3 DNA reads as TGTGCCAGCAGCTTAGCCAGGAACACTGAAGCTTTCTTT. It specifies CASSLARNTEAFF.

CDR3 DNA: TGTGCCTGGAACACAGGGGGGGGGAATGAGCAGTTCTTC. This codes for CAWNTGGGNEQFF. This chain connects TRBV30 to TRBJ2-1; possible D gene TRBD1, 8 bases. Per germline, CDR1 GTSNPN and CDR2 SVGIG (reference sequence). CDR3 length: 13 amino acids. The V gene lost 4 bases and the J gene lost 7 bases, with 14 bases spanning the gap.

The sample holds one count of this clone. The rearrangement joins TRBV12-3 or TRBV12-4 to TRBJ1-3; no reliable D call. There are 12 residues in the CDR3. Trimming left V 3 bases short and J 7 bases short, with 7 bases between. In nucleotides, the CDR3 is TGTGCCAGCAGTTTTAATCTGAACACCATATATTTT. It codes for CASSFNLNTIYF.

This chain uses TRBV10-2 with TRBJ2-1, with TRBD1 identical over 9 bases. CDR1 WSHSY and CDR2 SAAADI come from the germline V gene. Losses at the gene ends were 6 bases for V and 7 bases for J; bases not matched to a gene: 7. The CDR3 is 14 residues long. CDR3 coding DNA: TGCGCCAGCAGGGGACAGGGAAAAGTAAATGAGCAGTTCTTC. This sequence encodes CASRGQGKVNEQFF.

The rearrangement uses TRBV12-3 or TRBV12-4 and TRBJ1-4; no clear D gene. This CDR3 spans 13 amino acids. Trimming took 7 bases from V and 0 from J, leaving 6 bases between them. CDR3 sequence (DNA): TGTGCCAGCACCACTTCAACTAATGAAAAACTGTTTTTT. This translates into CASTTSTNEKLFF.

This clone was seen a single time. The chain carries TRBV5-8 and TRBJ1-2, with a possible D match to TRBD1 (6 bases). Germline V lookup: CDR1 SGHTS, CDR2 YDEGEE. This CDR3 contains 12 residues. With 2 bases removed from V and 7 bases from J, the gap between germline ends came to 9 bases. CDR3 in DNA: TGTGCCAGCAGCTTTACAGGGTTTGGCTACACCTTC. Translated, it gives CASSFTGFGYTF. Looking up the rest from reference TRBV5-8 and TRBJ1-2 gives the full variable domain: EAGVTQSPTHLIKTRGQQATLRCSPISGHTSVYWYQQALGLGLQFLLWYDEGEERNRGNFPPRFSGRQFPNYSSELNVNALELEDSALYLCASSFTGFGYTFGSGTRLTVV.

The chain links TRBV6-5 to TRBJ2-1, with D perhaps matching TRBD2 (6 bases). CDR1 is MNHEY, CDR2 SVGAGI, per germline. V lost 6 bases and J lost 7, with 19 bases in between. The CDR3 consists of 15 residues. The CDR3 coding sequence is TGTGCCAGCAGGGGGCGGGATGTTATGTTAAATGAGCAGTTCTTC. It codes for CASRGRDVMLNEQFF.

V and J are TRBV25-1 and TRBJ2-2, with 7 bases matching TRBD2. The trim removed 6 bases at V and 6 bases at J, leaving 4 bases unmatched. Per the germline V gene, CDR1 is MGHDK and CDR2 is SYGVNS. The CDR3 length is 13 residues. CDR3: CASSVTSSGELFF. Here the CDR3 DNA reads TGTGCCAGCAGCGTGACTAGCTCCGGGGAGCTGTTTTTT.

The rearrangement uses TRBV7-9 and TRBJ2-1; 8 nucleotides match TRBD2. The CDR3 consists of 13 residues. Germline CDR1 is SEHNR and CDR2 is FQNEAQ (reference sequence). Losses at the gene ends were 4 bases for V and 6 bases for J; bases not matched to a gene: 2. The CDR3 protein is CASSSAGVNEQFF. CDR3 nucleotides: TGTGCCAGCAGCTCAGCGGGAGTCAATGAGCAGTTCTTC.

In nucleotides, the CDR3 is TGTGCCATCAGTGAGTCTCTGGCGGGGGCGAGTGGCTATGGCTACACCTTC. It specifies CAISESLAGASGYGYTF. The rearrangement joins TRBV10-3 to TRBJ1-2; maybe TRBD1 (6 bases). The CDR3 is made up of 17 amino acids. Germline assignment: CDR1 ENHRY and CDR2 SYGVKD. V lost 0 bases, J lost 4 bases, and 18 bases lay in between.

This clone was counted once. V is TRBV4-1 and J is TRBJ1-1, with D possibly being TRBD1 (5 bases). The germline CDR1 and CDR2 sequences are MGHRA and YSYEKL. V was clipped by 0 bases and J by 5 bases, with 19 bases between them. The CDR3 covers 17 residues. The CDR3 here is CASSQELIKGLRTEAFF. CDR3 in DNA: TGCGCCAGCAGCCAAGAGTTGATTAAGGGGCTGCGGACTGAAGCTTTCTTT.

This chain uses TRBV5-6 with TRBJ1-2; perhaps TRBD1 as D (5 bases). CDR3 length: 14 residues. CDR1 and CDR2 (germline): SGHDT, YYEEEE. V shed 4 bases and J shed 8 bases, with 18 bases lying between them. CDR3 in DNA: TGTGCCAGCAGCCCCGATTCTCACGGGGGAGGCTACACCTTC. Its translation: CASSPDSHGGGYTF.

The chain has TRBV18 and TRBJ1-1; 8 nucleotides line up with TRBD1. The trim removed 3 bases at V and 10 bases at J, leaving 7 bases unmatched. Per germline, CDR1 KGHSH and CDR2 LQKENI. This CDR3 region has 13 residues. CDR3 in amino acids: CASSPGQGASAFF. For the CDR3, the DNA is TGTGCCAGCTCACCGGGGCAGGGGGCGTCAGCTTTCTTT.

The chain has TRBV25-1 and TRBJ1-1; tentatively, D is TRBD1 (6 bases). The CDR3 is 15 amino acids. V lost 4 bases, J lost 1 base, and 13 bases lay in between. Germline CDR1 reads MGHDK; CDR2 reads SYGVNS. The CDR3 reads CASSGYREPNTEAFF. CDR3 nucleotide sequence: TGTGCCAGCAGTGGGTACAGGGAACCGAACACTGAAGCTTTCTTT.

This clone has just one count. The gene calls are TRBV5-8 and TRBJ2-3, with TRBD2 identical over 7 bases. CDR1 is SGHTS and CDR2 is YDEGEE in the germline V gene. The J segment lost 3 bases and the V segment lost 2 bases, leaving 12 bases of the junction unmatched. This CDR3 has 17 amino acids. This chain's CDR3 is CASSFLQRDLGTDTQYF. In DNA, the CDR3 is TGTGCCAGCAGCTTTCTACAGCGGGATTTGGGGACAGATACGCAGTATTTT.

In regard to this clone: The same CDR3 is also encoded by other DNA sequences in this sample. The V call is TRBV19, the J call TRBJ1-1; 10 bases line up with TRBD1. CDR1 and CDR2 from the germline V gene are LNHDA and SQIVND (reference sequence). The CDR3 length is 14 residues. With 5 bases clipped from V and 2 bases from J, the junction kept 2 bases outside the gene matches. CDR3: CASSGTGVNTEAFF. In nucleotides, the CDR3 is TGTGCCAGTAGTGGGACAGGGGTAAACACTGAAGCTTTCTTT.

The rearrangement joins TRBV9 to TRBJ2-5; D is perhaps TRBD2 (6 bases). In germline, CDR1 is SGDLS, CDR2 YYNGEE. V was clipped by 2 bases and J by 1 base, with 15 bases between them. The CDR3 is made up of 16 amino acids. For the CDR3, the DNA is TGTGCCAGCAGCGTGGCGGGACGAGGAGGCCAAGAGACCCAGTACTTC. It yields the protein CASSVAGRGGQETQYF.

CDR3 in DNA: TGTGCCACCACGGTGACAGGGGGCAGTCAAAACTATGGCTACACCTTC. Encoded protein: CATTVTGGSQNYGYTF. The chain joins TRBV27 to TRBJ1-2, with 10 bases matching TRBD1. V was pared by 10 bases and J by 2 bases, with 13 bases of the junction left unmatched. Germline CDR1 and CDR2: MNHEY and SMNVEV (reference sequence). This CDR3 has 16 amino acids.

In DNA, the CDR3 is TGCGCCAGCAGTGAGATTGCTAGCTGGGCCGGGGAGCTGTTTTTT. It specifies CASSEIASWAGELFF. The rearrangement links TRBV10-2 to TRBJ2-2, with D possibly TRBD2 on 5 matching bases. Trimming took off 2 bases at V and 6 bases at J, with 13 bases between the two ends. Germline CDR1 is WSHSY and CDR2 is SAAADI. The CDR3 extends over 15 amino acids.

V is TRBV6-2 or TRBV6-3 and J is TRBJ1-6, with 7 bases fitting TRBD1. J lost 12 bases, V lost 4 bases, and 9 bases had no gene match. The germline V gene encodes CDR1 MNHEY and CDR2 SVGEGT. The CDR3 runs to 14 residues. The DNA for the CDR3 is TGTGCCAGCAGTTCACAGGGGACCGGGAGACCCCTCCACTTT. This gives the protein CASSSQGTGRPLHF.

The rearrangement uses TRBV5-1 and TRBJ2-1; TRBD2 matches 7 bases. The CDR3 totals 14 residues. Germline CDR1 reads SGHRS; CDR2 reads YFSETQ. The V and J ends lost 4 bases and 3 bases, in that order; junction bases with no gene match: 4. CDR3 protein: CASSTRDYYNEQFF. CDR3 nucleotide sequence: TGCGCCAGCAGCACCCGGGACTACTACAATGAGCAGTTCTTC.

The chain is built from TRBV18 and TRBJ1-2; no clear D. CDR1 KGHSH and CDR2 LQKENI come from the germline V gene. Trimming took off 2 bases at V and 2 bases at J, with 9 bases between the two ends. This CDR3 spans 14 amino acids. Here the CDR3 reads CASSPSAGNYGYTF. The CDR3 DNA reads TGTGCCAGCTCACCAAGTGCAGGAAACTATGGCTACACCTTC. The full variable domain, rest sourced from reference TRBV18 and TRBJ1-2, is NAGVMQNPRHLVRRRGQEARLRCSPMKGHSHVYWYRQLPEEGLKFMVYLQKENIIDESGMPKERFSAEFPKEGPSILRIQQVVRGDSAAYFCASSPSAGNYGYTFGSGTRLTVV.

This clone was found once. This chain uses TRBV6-5 with TRBJ2-2; no clear D gene. Between the trimmed V and J ends, which lost 4 bases and 3 bases, there was a span of 9 bases. The germline V gene has CDR1 MNHEY and CDR2 SVGAGI. The CDR3 runs 14 residues. CDR3 loop: CASSFRLYTGELFF. DNA of the CDR3: TGTGCCAGCAGTTTCAGGTTATACACCGGGGAGCTGTTTTTT.